This TCR beta chain was captured in a study of cytotoxic CD8 clonotypes in ibrutinib-treated CLL. Turning to the study itself: The patients, roughly ten relapsed/refractory and approximately 15 treatment-naive, included about 18 who were IGHV unmutated.

The repertoire was sequenced with immunoSEQ multiplex PCR; TCRdb's copy has only in-frame clones and lacks some. Here the sample spans some 140,000 clones, around 90% being singletons. Study results and caveats: On treatment, the uncommon public clonotypes contracted or remained stable.

Comment on this clone: Its antigen remains unknown.

This CDR3 is built from 15 residues. V shed 0 bases, J shed 3 bases, and the junction held 4 bases outside the gene matches. Per the germline V gene, CDR1 is LGHNA and CDR2 is YSLEER. The material was PBMCs, obtained after 12 months of ibrutinib treatment. The V call is TRBV4-3, the J call TRBJ1-1; 7 bases map to TRBD1. This TCR derives from a human donor with chronic lymphocytic leukemia. For the CDR3, the DNA is TGCGCCAGCAGCCAAGATACAGGGGTAGACACTGAAGCTTTCTTT. Its protein is CASSQDTGVDTEAFF.